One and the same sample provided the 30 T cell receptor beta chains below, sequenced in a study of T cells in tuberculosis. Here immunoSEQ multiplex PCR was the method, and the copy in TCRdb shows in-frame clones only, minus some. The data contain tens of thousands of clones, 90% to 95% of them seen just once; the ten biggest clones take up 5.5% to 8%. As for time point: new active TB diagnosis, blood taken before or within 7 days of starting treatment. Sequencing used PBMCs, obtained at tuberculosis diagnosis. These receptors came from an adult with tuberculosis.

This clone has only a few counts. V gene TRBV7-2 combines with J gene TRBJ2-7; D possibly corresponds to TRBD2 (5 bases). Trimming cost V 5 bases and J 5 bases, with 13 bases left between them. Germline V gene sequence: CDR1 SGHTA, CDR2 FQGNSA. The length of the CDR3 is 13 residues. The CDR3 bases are TGTGCCAGCAGCCTAACTCACGGGGACGAGCAGTACTTC. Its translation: CASSLTHGDEQYF.

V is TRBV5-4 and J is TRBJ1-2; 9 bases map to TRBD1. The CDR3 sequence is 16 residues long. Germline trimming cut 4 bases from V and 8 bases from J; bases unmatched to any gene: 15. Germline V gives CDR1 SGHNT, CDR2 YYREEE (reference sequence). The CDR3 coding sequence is TGTGCCAGCAGCCTCCAGTGGGGACAGGGCGGGGAAGGCTACACCTTC. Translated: CASSLQWGQGGEGYTF.

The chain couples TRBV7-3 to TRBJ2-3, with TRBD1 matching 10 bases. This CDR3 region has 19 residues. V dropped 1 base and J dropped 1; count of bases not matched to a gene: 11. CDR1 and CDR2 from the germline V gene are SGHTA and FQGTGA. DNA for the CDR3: TGTGCCAGCAGCTTAAATTTCGGGACAGGGGTAATCGGCACAGATACGCAGTATTTT. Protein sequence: CASSLNFGTGVIGTDTQYF.

The CDR3 DNA reads TGTGCCACCAGCAGAGATAGGGGACAGGGGATCCATGAGCAGTACTTC. It encodes CATSRDRGQGIHEQYF. The rearrangement joins TRBV15 to TRBJ2-7; 10 bases fit TRBD1. The CDR3 sequence is 16 residues long. Losses at the gene ends were 0 bases for V and 7 bases for J; bases not matched to a gene: 9. Germline CDR1 and CDR2: LNHNV and YYDKDF (reference sequence).

The CDR3 is CASRQGWNEKLFF. The CDR3 DNA is TGTGCCAGCAGACAGGGCTGGAATGAAAAACTGTTTTTT. The chain employs TRBV25-1 and TRBJ1-4, with a tentative D call TRBD1 (6 bases). Germline CDR1 reads MGHDK; CDR2 reads SYGVNS. Between the trimmed V and J ends, which lost 6 bases and 5 bases, there was a span of 10 bases. The CDR3 has 13 amino acids. Full variable domain (rest looked up from reference TRBV25-1 and TRBJ1-4): EADIYQTPRYLVIGTGKKITLECSQTMGHDKMYWYQQDPGMELHLIHYSYGVNSTEKGDLSSESTVSRIRTEHFPLTLESARPSHTSQYLCASRQGWNEKLFFGSGTQLSVL.

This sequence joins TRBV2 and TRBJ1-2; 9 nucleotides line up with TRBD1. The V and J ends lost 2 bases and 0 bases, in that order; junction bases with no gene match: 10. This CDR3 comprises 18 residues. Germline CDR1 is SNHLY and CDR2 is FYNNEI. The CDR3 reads CASSELWTGARANYGYTF. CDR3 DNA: TGTGCCAGCAGTGAACTATGGACAGGGGCGAGGGCTAACTATGGCTACACCTTC.

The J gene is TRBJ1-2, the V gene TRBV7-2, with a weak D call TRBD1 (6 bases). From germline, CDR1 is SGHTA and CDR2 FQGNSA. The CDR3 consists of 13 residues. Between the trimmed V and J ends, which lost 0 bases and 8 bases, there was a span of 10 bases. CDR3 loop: CASSLALRGGYTF. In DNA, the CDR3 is TGTGCCAGCAGCTTAGCGCTCAGGGGCGGCTACACCTTC. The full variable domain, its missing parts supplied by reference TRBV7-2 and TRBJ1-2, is GAGVSQSPSNKVTEKGKDVELRCDPISGHTALYWYRQSLGQGLEFLIYFQGNSAPDKSGLPSDRFSAERTGGSVSTLTIQRTQQEDSAVYLCASSLALRGGYTFGSGTRLTVV.

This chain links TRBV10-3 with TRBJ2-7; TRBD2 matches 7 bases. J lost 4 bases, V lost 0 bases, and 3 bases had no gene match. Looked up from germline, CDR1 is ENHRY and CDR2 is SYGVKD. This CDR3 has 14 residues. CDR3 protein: CAISESREQYEQYF. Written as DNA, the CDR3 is TGTGCCATCAGTGAGTCGCGGGAGCAGTACGAGCAGTACTTC.

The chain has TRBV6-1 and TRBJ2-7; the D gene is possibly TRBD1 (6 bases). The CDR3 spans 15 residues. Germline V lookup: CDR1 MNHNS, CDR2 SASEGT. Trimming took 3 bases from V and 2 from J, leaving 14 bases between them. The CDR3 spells CASSETGRPAYEQYF. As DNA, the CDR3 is TGTGCCAGCAGTGAGACAGGCAGACCGGCCTACGAGCAGTACTTC.

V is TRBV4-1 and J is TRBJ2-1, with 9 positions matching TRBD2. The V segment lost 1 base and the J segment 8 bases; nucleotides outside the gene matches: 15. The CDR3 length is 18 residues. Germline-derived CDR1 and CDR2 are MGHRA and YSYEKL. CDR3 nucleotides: TGCGCCAGCAGCCAAGCTTTTGAGGCGGGGGGGCACGGCTATGAGCAGTTCTTC. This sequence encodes CASSQAFEAGGHGYEQFF.

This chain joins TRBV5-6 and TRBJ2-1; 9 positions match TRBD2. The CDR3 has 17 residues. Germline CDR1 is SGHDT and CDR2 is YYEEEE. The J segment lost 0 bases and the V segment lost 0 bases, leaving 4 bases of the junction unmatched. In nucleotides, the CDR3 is TGTGCCAGCAGCTTGGATCTAGCGGGAAGCTCCTACAATGAGCAGTTCTTC. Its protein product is CASSLDLAGSSYNEQFF.

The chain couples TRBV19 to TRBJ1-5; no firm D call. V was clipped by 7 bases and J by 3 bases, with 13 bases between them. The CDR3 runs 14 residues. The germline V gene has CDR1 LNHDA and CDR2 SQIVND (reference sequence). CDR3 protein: CASNPHRDNQPQHF. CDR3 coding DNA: TGTGCCAGTAACCCACACCGTGACAATCAGCCCCAGCATTTT. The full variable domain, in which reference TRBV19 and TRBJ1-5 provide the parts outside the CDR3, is DGGITQSPKYLFRKEGQNVTLSCEQNLNHDAMYWYRQDPGQGLRLIYYSQIVNDFQKGDIAEGYSVSREKKESFPLTVTSAQKNPTAFYLCASNPHRDNQPQHFGDGTRLSIL.

CDR3 sequence: CASSVESTYIQYF. CDR3 sequence (DNA): TGTGCCAGCAGCGTAGAATCGACTTACATTCAGTACTTC. The V and J genes are TRBV9 and TRBJ2-4, with D unresolved. The CDR3 runs 13 residues. The germline V gene encodes CDR1 SGDLS and CDR2 YYNGEE. Trimming cost V 0 bases and J 8 bases, with 9 bases left between them.

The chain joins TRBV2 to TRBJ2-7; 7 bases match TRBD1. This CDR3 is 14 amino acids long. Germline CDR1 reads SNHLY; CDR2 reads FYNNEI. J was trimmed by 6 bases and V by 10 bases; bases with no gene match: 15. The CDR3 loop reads CATIRQGGMGEQYF. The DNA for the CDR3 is TGTGCCACCATACGACAGGGTGGTATGGGCGAGCAGTACTTC.

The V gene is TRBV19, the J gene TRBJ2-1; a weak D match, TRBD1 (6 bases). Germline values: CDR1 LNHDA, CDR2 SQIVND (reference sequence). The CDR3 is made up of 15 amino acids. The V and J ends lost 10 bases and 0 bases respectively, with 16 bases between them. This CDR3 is CATSPGHNSYNEQFF. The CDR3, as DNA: TGTGCCACAAGTCCGGGACATAACTCCTACAATGAGCAGTTCTTC.

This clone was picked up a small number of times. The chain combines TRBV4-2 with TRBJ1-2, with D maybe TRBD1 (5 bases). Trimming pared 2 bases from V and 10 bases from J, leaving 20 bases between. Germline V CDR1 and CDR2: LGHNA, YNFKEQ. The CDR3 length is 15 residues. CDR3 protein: CASSQPGQPQNPYTF. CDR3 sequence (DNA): TGTGCCAGCAGCCAACCAGGACAACCTCAAAACCCCTACACCTTC.

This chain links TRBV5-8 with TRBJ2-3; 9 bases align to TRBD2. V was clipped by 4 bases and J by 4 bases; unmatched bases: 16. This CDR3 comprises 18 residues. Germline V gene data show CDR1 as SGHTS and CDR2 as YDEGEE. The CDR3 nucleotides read TGTGCCAGCAGCCCCTCCGAGGGGATAGCGGGAGAGGCAGATACGCAGTATTTT. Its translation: CASSPSEGIAGEADTQYF.

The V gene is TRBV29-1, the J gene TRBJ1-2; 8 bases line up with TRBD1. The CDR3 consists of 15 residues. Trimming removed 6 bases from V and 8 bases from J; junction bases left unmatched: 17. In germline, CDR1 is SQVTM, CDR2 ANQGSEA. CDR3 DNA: TGCAGCGTCGTTACCCTTGGACAGGGACGGCGAGGCTACACCTTC. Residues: CSVVTLGQGRRGYTF.

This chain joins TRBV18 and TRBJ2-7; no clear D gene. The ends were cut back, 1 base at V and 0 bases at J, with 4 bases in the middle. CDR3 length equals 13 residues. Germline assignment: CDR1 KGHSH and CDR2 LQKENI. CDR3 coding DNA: TGTGCCAGCTCACCACGGAGCTCCTACGAGCAGTACTTC. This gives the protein CASSPRSSYEQYF.

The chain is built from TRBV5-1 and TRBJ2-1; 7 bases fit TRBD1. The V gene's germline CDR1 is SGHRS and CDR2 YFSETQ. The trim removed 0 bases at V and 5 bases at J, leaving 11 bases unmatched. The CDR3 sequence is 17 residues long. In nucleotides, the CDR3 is TGCGCCAGCAGCTTGGCCGTCCGGGACAGATTTAACAATGAGCAGTTCTTC. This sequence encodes CASSLAVRDRFNNEQFF.

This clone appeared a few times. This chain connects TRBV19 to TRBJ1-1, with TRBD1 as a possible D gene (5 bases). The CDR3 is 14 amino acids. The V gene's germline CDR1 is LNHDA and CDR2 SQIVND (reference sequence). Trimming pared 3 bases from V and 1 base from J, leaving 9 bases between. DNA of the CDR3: TGTGCCAGTAGTATCTCAGACAGGAACACTGAAGCTTTCTTT. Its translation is CASSISDRNTEAFF.

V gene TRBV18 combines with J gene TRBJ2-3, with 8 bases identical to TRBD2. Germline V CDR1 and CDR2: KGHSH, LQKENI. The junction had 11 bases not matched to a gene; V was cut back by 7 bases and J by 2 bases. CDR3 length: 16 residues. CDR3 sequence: CASFLFSGINTDTQYF. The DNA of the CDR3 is TGTGCCAGCTTTCTCTTTAGCGGGATTAACACAGATACGCAGTATTTT.

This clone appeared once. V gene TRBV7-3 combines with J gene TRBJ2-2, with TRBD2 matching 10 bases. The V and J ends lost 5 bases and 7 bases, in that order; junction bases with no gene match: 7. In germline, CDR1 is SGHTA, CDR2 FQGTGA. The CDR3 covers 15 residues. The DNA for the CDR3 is TGTGCCAGCAGCATTAGCGGGAGGTCAGGCGGGGAGCTGTTTTTT. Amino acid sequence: CASSISGRSGGELFF.

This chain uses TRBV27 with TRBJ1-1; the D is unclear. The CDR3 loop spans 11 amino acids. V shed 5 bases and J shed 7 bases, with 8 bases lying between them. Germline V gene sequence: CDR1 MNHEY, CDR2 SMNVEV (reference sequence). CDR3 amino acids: CASSTGLEAFF. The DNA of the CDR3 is TGTGCCAGCAGTACCGGACTTGAAGCTTTCTTT.

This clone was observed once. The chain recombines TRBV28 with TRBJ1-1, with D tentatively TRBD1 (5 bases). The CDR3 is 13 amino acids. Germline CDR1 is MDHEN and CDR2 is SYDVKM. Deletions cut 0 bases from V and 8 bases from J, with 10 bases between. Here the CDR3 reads CASSLWGRSEAFF. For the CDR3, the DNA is TGTGCCAGCAGTTTATGGGGGCGGTCGGAAGCTTTCTTT.

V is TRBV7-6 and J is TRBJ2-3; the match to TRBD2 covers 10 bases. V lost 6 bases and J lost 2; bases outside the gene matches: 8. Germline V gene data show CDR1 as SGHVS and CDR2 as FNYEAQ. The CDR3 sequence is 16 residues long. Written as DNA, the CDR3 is TGTGCCAGCAGTGTTAGCGGGGGGCCAAACACAGATACGCAGTATTTT. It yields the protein CASSVSGGPNTDTQYF.

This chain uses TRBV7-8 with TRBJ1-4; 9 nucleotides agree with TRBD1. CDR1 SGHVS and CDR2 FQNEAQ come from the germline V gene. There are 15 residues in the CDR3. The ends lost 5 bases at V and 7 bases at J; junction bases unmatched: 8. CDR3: CASSPGDRVFEKLFF. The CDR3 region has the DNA TGTGCCAGCAGCCCTGGGGACAGGGTGTTTGAAAAACTGTTTTTT.

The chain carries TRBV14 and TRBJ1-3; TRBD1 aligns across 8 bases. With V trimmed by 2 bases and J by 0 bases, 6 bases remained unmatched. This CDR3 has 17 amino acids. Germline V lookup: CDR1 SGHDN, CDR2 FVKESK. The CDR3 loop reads CASSQFQGQVSGNTIYF. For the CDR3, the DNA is TGTGCCAGCAGCCAATTCCAGGGACAGGTCTCTGGAAACACCATATATTTT.

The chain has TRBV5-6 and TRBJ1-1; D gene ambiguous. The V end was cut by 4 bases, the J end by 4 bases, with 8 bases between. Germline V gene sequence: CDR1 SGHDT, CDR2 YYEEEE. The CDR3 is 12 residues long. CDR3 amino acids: CASSHTFTEAFF. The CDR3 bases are TGTGCCAGCAGCCATACATTCACTGAAGCTTTCTTT.

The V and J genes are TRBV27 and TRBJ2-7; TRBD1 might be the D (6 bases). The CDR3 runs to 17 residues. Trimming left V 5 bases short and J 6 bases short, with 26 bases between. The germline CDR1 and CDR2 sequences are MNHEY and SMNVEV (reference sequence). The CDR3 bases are TGTGCCAGCAGTCCTCCCATTAAGCGAGAGGGGGTGGCCGAGCAGTACTTC. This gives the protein CASSPPIKREGVAEQYF.